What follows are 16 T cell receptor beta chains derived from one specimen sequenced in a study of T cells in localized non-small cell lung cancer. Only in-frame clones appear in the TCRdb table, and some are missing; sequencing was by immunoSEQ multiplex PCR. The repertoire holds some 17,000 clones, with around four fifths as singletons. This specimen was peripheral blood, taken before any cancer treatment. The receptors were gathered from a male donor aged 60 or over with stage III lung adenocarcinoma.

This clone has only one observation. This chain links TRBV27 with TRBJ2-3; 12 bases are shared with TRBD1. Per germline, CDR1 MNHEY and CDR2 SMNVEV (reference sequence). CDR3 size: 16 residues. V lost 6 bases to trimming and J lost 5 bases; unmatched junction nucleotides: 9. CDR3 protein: CASSQTGTGGRDTQYF. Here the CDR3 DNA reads TGTGCCAGCAGCCAAACCGGGACAGGGGGCCGAGATACGCAGTATTTT.

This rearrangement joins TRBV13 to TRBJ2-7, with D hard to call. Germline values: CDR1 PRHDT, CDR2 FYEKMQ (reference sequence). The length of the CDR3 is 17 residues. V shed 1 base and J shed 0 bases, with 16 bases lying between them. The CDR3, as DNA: TGTGCCAGCAGCTTAGAACGGTTCGGAGAAAGCTCCTACGAGCAGTACTTC. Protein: CASSLERFGESSYEQYF.

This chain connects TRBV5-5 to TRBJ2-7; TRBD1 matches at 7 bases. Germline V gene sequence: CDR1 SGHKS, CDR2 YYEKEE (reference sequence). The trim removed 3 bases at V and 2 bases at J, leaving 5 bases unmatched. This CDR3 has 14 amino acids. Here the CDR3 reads CASSWGGQAYEQYF. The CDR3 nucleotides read TGTGCCAGCAGCTGGGGTGGACAGGCCTACGAGCAGTACTTC.

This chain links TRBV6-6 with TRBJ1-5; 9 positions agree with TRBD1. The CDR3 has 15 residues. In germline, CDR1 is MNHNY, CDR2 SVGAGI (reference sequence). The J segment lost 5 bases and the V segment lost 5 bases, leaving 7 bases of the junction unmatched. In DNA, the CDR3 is TGTGCCAGCAGTCATGGGACAGGGTGGGATCAGCCCCAGCATTTT. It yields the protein CASSHGTGWDQPQHF.

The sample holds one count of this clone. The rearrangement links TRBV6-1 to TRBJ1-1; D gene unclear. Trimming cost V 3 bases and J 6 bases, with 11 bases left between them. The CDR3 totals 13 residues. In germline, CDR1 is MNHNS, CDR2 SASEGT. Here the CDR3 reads CASSDTTPPEAFF. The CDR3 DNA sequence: TGTGCCAGCAGTGATACAACCCCCCCTGAAGCTTTCTTT.

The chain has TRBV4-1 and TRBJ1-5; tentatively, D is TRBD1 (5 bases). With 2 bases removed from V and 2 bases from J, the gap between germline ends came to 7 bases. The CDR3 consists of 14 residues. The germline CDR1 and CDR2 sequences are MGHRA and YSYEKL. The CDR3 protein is CASSQQGGNQPQHF. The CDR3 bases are TGCGCCAGCAGCCAACAGGGAGGCAATCAGCCCCAGCATTTT.

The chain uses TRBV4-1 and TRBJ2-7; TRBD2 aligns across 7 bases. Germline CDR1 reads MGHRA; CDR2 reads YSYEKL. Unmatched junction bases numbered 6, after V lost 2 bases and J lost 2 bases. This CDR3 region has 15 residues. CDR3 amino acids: CASSQQAGSTYEQYF. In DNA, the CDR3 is TGCGCCAGCAGCCAACAAGCGGGGAGTACCTACGAGCAGTACTTC.

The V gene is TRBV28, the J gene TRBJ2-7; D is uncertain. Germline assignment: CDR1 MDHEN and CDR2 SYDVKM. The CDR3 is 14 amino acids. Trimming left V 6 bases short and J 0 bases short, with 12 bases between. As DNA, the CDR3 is TGTGCCAGCAGAAAAGCTCCCAGCTCCTACGAGCAGTACTTC. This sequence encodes CASRKAPSSYEQYF.

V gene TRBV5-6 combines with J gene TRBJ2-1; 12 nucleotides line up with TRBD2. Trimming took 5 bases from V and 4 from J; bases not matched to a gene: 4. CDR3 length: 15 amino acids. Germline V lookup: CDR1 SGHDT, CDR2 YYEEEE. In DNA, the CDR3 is TGTGCCAGCAGACGGACTAGCGGGGCTTACAATGAGCAGTTCTTC. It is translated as CASRRTSGAYNEQFF.

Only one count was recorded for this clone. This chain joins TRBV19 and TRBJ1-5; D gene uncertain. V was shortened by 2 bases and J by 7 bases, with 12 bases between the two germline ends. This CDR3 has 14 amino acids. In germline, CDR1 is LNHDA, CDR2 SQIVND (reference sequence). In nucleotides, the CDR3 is TGTGCCAGTAGTATATGGGGATCTCACCAGCCCCAGCATTTT. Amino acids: CASSIWGSHQPQHF.

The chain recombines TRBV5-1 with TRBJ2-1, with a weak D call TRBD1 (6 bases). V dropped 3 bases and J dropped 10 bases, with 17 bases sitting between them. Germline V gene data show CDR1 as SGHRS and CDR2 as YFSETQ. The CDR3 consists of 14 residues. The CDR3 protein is CASSSRGVFVEQFF. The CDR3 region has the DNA TGCGCCAGCAGCTCCAGGGGAGTTTTTGTCGAGCAGTTCTTC.

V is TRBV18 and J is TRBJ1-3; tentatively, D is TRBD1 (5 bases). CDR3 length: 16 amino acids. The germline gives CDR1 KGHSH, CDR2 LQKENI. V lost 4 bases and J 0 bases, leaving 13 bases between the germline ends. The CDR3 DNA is TGTGCCAGCTCACGACAACAGGTTGACTCTGGAAACACCATATATTTT. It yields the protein CASSRQQVDSGNTIYF. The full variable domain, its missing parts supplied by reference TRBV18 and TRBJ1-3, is NAGVMQNPRHLVRRRGQEARLRCSPMKGHSHVYWYRQLPEEGLKFMVYLQKENIIDESGMPKERFSAEFPKEGPSILRIQQVVRGDSAAYFCASSRQQVDSGNTIYFGEGSWLTVV.

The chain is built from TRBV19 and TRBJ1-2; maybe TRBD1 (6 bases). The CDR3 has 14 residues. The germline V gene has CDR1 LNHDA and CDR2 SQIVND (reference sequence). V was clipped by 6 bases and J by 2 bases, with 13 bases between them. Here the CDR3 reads CASRPQDRNYGYTF. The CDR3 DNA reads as TGTGCCAGTAGACCGCAGGACAGAAACTATGGCTACACCTTC.

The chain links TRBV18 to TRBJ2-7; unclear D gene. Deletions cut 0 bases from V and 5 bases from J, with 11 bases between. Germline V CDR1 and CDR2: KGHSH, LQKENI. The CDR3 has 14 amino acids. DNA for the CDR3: TGTGCCAGCTCACCACCCGGGCCCAGCCACGAGCAGTACTTC. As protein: CASSPPGPSHEQYF.

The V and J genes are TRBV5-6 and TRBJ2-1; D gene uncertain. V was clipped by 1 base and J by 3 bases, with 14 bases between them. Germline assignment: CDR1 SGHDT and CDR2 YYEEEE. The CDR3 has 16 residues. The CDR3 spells CASSLTAFSYYNEQFF. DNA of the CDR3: TGTGCCAGCAGCTTGACCGCCTTTAGCTACTACAATGAGCAGTTCTTC.

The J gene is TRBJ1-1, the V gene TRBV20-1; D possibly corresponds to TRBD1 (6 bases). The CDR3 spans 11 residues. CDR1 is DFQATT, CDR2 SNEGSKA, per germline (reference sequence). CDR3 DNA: TGCAGCGGGGACGGGGGCGTTGAAGCTTTCTTT. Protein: CSGDGGVEAFF.